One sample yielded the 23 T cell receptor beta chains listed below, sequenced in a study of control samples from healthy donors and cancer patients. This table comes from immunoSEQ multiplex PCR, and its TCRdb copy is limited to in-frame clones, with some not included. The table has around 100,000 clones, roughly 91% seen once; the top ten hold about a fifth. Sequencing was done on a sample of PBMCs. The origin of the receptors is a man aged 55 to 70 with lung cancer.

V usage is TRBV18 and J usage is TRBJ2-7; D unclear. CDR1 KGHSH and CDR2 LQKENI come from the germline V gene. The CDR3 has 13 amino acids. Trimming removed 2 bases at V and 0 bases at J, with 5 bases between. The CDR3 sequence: CASSPSSSYEQYV. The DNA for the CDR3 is TGTGCCAGCTCACCAAGTAGCTCCTACGAGCAGTACGTC.

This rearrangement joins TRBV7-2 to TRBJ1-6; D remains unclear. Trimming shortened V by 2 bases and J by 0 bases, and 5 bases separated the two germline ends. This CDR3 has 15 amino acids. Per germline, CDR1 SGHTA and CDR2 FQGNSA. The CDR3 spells CASSLKGSYNSPLHF. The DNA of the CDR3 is TGTGCCAGCAGCTTAAAGGGCTCCTATAATTCACCCCTCCACTTT.

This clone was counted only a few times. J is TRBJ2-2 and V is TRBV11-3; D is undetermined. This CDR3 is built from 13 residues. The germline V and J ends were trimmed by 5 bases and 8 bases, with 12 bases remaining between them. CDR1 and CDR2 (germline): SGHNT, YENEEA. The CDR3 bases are TGTGCCAGCAGCCCCAGCCCCCGTGGGGAGCTGTTTTTT. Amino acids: CASSPSPRGELFF.

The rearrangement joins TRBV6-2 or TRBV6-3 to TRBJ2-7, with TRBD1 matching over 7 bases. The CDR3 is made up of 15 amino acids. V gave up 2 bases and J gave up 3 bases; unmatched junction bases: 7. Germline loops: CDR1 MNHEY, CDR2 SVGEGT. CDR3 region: CASSYQTGLHYEQYV. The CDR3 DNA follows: TGTGCCAGCAGTTACCAGACAGGGTTGCACTACGAGCAGTACGTC.

The CDR3 DNA reads as TGTGCCAGTAGTATAAACAGGGGTTATGGCCAGCCCCAGCATTTT. Translation: CASSINRGYGQPQHF. The J gene is TRBJ1-5, the V gene TRBV19; 7 positions match TRBD1. V was clipped by 2 bases and J by 7 bases; unmatched bases: 8. The CDR3 runs 15 residues. CDR1 LNHDA and CDR2 SQIVND come from the germline V gene (reference sequence).

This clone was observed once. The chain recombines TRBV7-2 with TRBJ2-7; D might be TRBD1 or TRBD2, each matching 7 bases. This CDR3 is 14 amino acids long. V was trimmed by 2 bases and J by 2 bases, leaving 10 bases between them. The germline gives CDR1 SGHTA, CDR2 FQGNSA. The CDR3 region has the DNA TGTGCCAGCAGCTTACAGGGGGGGGCCTACGAGCAGTACTTC. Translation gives CASSLQGGAYEQYF.

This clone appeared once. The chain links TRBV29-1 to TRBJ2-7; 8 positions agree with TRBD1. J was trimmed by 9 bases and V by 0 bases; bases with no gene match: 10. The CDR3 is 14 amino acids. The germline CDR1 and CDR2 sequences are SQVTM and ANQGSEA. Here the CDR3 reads CSVEDRGRNFRQYF. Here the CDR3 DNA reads TGCAGCGTTGAAGACAGGGGGCGGAACTTTAGGCAGTACTTC.

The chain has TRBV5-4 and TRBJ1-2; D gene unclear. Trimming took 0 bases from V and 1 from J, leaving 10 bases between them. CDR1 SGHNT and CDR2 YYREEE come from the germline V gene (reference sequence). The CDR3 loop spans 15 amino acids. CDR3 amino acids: CASSLAAGSNYGYTF. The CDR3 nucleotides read TGTGCCAGCAGCTTGGCAGCAGGAAGTAACTATGGCTACACCTTC.

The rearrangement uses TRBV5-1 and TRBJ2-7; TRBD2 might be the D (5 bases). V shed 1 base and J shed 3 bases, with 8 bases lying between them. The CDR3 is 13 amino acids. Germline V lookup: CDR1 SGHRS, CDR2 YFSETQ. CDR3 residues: CASSLTGFYEQYF. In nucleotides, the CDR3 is TGCGCCAGCAGCTTGACGGGGTTCTACGAGCAGTACTTC.

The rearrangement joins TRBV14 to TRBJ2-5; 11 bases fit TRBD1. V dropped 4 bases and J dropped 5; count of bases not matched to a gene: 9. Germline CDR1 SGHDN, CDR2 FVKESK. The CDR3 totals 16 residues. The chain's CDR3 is CASSRLGQGGAETQYF. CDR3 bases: TGTGCCAGCAGCCGCCTGGGACAGGGGGGTGCGGAGACCCAGTACTTC.

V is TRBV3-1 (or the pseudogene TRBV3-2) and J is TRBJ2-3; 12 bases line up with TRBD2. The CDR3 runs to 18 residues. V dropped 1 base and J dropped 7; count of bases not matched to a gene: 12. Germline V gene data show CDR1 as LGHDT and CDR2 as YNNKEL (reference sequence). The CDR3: CASSQGAPLAGGPYTQYF. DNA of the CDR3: TGTGCCAGCAGCCAAGGGGCCCCACTAGCGGGGGGCCCCTATACGCAGTATTTT.

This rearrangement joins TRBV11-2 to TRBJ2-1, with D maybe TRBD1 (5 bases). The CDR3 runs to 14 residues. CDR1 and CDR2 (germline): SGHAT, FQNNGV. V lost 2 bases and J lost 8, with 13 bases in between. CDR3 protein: CASSLRGAGHEQFF. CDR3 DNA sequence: TGTGCCAGCAGCTTAAGGGGTGCCGGCCATGAGCAGTTCTTC.

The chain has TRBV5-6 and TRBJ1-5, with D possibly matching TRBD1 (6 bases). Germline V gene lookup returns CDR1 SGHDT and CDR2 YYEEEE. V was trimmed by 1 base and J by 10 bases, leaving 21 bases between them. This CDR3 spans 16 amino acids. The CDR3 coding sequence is TGTGCCAGCAGCTTGCAACAGGGATCTCCAAAGGACCCCCAGCATTTT. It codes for CASSLQQGSPKDPQHF.

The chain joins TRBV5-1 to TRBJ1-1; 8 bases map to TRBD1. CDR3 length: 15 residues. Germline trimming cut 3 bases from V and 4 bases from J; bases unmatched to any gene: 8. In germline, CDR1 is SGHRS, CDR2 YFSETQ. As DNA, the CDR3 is TGCGCCAGCAGCTCGACAGGGGTGACATCCACTGAAGCTTTCTTT. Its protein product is CASSSTGVTSTEAFF.

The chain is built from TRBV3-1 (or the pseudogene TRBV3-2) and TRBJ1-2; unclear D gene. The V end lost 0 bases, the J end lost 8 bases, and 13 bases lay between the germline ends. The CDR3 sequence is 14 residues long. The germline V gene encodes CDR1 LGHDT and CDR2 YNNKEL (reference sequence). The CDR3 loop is CASSQDPYPEGYTF. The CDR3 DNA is TGTGCCAGCAGCCAAGATCCTTATCCCGAAGGCTACACCTTC.

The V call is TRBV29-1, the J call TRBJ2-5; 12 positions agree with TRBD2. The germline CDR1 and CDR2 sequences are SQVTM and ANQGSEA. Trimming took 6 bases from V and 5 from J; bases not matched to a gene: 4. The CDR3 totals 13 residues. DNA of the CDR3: TGCAGCGTCGGCGGACTAGCGGGGGAGACCCAGTACTTC. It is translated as CSVGGLAGETQYF.

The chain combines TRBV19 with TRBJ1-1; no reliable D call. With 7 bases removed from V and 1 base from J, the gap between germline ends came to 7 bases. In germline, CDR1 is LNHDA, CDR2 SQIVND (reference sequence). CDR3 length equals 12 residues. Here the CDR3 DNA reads TGTGCCAGTACCCCTGGGAACACTGAAGCTTTCTTT. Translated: CASTPGNTEAFF. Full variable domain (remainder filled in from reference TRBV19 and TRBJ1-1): DGGITQSPKYLFRKEGQNVTLSCEQNLNHDAMYWYRQDPGQGLRLIYYSQIVNDFQKGDIAEGYSVSREKKESFPLTVTSAQKNPTAFYLCASTPGNTEAFFGQGTRLTVV.

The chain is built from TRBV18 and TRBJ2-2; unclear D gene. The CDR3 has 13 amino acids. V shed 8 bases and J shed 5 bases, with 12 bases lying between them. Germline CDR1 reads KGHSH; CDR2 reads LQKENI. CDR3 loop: CASTVARTGELFF. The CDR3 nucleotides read TGTGCCAGCACGGTGGCTCGGACCGGGGAGCTGTTTTTT. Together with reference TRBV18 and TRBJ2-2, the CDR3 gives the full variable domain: NAGVMQNPRHLVRRRGQEARLRCSPMKGHSHVYWYRQLPEEGLKFMVYLQKENIIDESGMPKERFSAEFPKEGPSILRIQQVVRGDSAAYFCASTVARTGELFFGEGSRLTVL.

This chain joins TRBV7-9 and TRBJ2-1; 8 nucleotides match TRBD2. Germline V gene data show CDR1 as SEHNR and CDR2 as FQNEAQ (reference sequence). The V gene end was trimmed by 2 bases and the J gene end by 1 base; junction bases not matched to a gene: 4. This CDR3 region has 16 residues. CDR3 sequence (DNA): TGTGCCAGCAGCTTATGGGCGGGGGGATCCTACAATGAGCAGTTCTTC. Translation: CASSLWAGGSYNEQFF.

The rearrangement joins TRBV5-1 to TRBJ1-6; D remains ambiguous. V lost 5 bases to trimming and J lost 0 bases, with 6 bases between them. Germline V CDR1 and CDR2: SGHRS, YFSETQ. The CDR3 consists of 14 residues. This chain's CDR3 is CASRPSSYNSPLHF. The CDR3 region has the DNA TGCGCCAGCAGGCCCAGCTCCTATAATTCACCCCTCCACTTT.

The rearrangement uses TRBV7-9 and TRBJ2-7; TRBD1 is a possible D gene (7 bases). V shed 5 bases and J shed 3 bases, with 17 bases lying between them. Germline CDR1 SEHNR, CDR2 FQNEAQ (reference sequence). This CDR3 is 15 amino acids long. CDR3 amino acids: CASSRDSGLYYEQYV. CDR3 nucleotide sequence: TGTGCCAGCAGCCGGGACAGCGGGTTATACTACGAGCAGTACGTC.

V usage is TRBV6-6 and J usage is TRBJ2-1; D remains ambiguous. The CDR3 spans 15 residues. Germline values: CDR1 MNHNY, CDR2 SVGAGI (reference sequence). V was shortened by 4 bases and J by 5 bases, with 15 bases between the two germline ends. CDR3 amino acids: CASSLPDSQDNEQFF. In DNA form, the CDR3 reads TGTGCCAGCAGTTTACCCGACTCGCAGGACAATGAGCAGTTCTTC.

The CDR3 nucleotides are TGTGCCAGCAGCCAAGATTGGCGGCAGCAGTTCTTC. Translation gives CASSQDWRQQFF. J is TRBJ2-1 and V is TRBV3-1 (or the pseudogene TRBV3-2); no definite D call. Trimming left V 0 bases short and J 11 bases short, with 8 bases between. The CDR3 extends over 12 amino acids. Germline lookup yields CDR1 LGHDT and CDR2 YNNKEL (reference sequence).